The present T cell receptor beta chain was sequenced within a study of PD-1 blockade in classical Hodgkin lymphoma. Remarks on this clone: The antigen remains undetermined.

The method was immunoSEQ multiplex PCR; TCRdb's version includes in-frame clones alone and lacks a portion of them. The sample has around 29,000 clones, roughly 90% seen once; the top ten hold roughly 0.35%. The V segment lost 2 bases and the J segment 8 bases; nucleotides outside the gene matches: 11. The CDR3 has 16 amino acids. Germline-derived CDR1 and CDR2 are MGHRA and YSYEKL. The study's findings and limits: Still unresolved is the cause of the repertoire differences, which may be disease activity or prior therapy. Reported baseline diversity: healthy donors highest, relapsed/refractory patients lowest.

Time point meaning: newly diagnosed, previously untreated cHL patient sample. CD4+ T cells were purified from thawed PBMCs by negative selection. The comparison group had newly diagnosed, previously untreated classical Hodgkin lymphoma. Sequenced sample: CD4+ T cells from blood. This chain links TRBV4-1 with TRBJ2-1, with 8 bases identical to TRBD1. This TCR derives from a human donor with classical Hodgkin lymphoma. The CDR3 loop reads CASSQLPDRVPDEQFF. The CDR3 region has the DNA TGCGCCAGCAGCCAATTACCGGACAGGGTCCCGGATGAGCAGTTCTTC.